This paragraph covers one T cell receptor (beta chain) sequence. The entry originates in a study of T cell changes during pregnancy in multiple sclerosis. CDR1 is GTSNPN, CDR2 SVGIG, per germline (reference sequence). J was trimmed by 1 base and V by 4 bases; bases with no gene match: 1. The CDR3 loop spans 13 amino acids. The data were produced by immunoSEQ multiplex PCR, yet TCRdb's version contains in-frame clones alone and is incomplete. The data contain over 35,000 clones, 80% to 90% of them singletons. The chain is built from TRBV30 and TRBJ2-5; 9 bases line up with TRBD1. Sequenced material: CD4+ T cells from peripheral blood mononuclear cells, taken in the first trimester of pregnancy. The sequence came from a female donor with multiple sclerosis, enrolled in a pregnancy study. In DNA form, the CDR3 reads TGTGCCTGGACGACAGGGGGCCAAGAGACCCAGTACTTC. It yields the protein CAWTTGGQETQYF. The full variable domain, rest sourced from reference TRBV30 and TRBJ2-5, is SQTIHQWPATLVQPVGSPLSLECTVEGTSNPNLYWYRQAAGRGLQLLFYSVGIGQISSEVPQNLSASRPQDRQFILSSKKLLLSDSGFYLCAWTTGGQETQYFGPGTRLLVL.